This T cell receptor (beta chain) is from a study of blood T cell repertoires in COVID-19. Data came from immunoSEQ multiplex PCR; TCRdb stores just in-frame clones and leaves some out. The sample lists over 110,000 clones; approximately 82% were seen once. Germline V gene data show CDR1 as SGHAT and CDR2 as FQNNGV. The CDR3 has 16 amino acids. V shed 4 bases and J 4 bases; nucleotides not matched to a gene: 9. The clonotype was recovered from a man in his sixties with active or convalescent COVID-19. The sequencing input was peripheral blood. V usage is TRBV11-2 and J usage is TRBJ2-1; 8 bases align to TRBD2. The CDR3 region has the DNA TGTGCCAGCAGCTCCGAACTAGCGGCTCCGTACAATGAGCAGTTCTTC. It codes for CASSSELAAPYNEQFF.